The rows below give T cell receptor beta chains drawn from one sample of a study of shared clonotypes between healthy human individuals. TCRdb's copy holds only in-frame clones and misses some; the assay was immunoSEQ multiplex PCR. The data contain about 2,100,000 clones, about 93% of them singletons. Specimen: naive CD8+ T cells from PBMCs. These receptors all stem from a man younger than 30 in good health. Some clones in this sample may be carry-over from other donors' samples. Each CDR3 is given with its conserved first and last residue. The order of the fields is CDR3 DNA, CDR3 protein, D gene, V gene, clone size, J gene. A D gene is named only where the DNA matches it firmly. Expanded clones are given a class, and other clones once, few, many or no size at all.

TGTGCCAGCACACACAGGGCCGACGAGCAGTACTTC,CASTHRADEQYF,NA,TRBV6-1,NA,TRBJ2-7
TGTGCCAGCAGGATTAGCCAGGGCTATGAGCAGTTCTTC,CASRISQGYEQFF,NA,TRBV28,NA,TRBJ2-1
TGTGCCAGCAGTATCCCTGACCGAATGAGGGACAGGGGGGACGAGCAGTACTTC,CASSIPDRMRDRGDEQYF,TRBD1,TRBV28,NA,TRBJ2-7
TGTGCCAGCAGCCAAGGAATTCTAGCGGGAGCTAGCACAGATACGCAGTATTTT,CASSQGILAGASTDTQYF,TRBD2,TRBV14,NA,TRBJ2-3
TGTGCCAGCAGCCAAGGAGAAGGGCGGCGAATGAACACTGAAGCTTTCTTT,CASSQGEGRRMNTEAFF,NA,TRBV14,NA,TRBJ1-1
TGCAGCGCCGAGACAGGGCCCTTTAACTATGGCTACACCTTC,CSAETGPFNYGYTF,TRBD1,TRBV29-1,NA,TRBJ1-2
TGTGCCAGCAGCTGGACTAGCGGGTCTTACAATGAGCAGTTCTTC,CASSWTSGSYNEQFF,TRBD2,TRBV7-3,NA,TRBJ2-1
TGTGCCAGCAGTTCCGACAGGGGCATCACAGATACGCAGTATTTT,CASSSDRGITDTQYF,TRBD1,TRBV7-9,NA,TRBJ2-3
TGTGCCAGCAGTTACAGGGAAAGGGGGAATGAGCAGTTCTTC,CASSYRERGNEQFF,NA,TRBV6-5,NA,TRBJ2-1
TGTGCCAGCAGCCAAGCCATTTGGACTAGCGGGGACACCGGGGAGCTGTTTTTT,CASSQAIWTSGDTGELFF,TRBD2,TRBV14,NA,TRBJ2-2
TGTGCCTGGAGTCCCCTTATGGGGGGCCCCGAAGGGGATGAGCAGTTCTTC,CAWSPLMGGPEGDEQFF,NA,TRBV30,NA,TRBJ2-1
TGTGCCAGCAGAACGACTAGCGGGAGGGAATATGAGCAGTTCTTC,CASRTTSGREYEQFF,TRBD2,TRBV28,once,TRBJ2-1
TGTGCCAGCAGCTTAGGGGGTCGGACTGAAGCTTTCTTT,CASSLGGRTEAFF,NA,TRBV11-2,few,TRBJ1-1
TGCAGCGTTGAACAGGGGCCCTACGAGCAGTACTTC,CSVEQGPYEQYF,NA,TRBV29-1,NA,TRBJ2-7
TGTGGGCAATTCGGTCTTCGAGGCTACACCTTC,CGQFGLRGYTF,NA,TRBV6-4,NA,TRBJ1-2
TGTGCCAGCAGCCCCGCAGACAGGGGAACCACTGAAGCTTTCTTT,CASSPADRGTTEAFF,TRBD1,TRBV16,NA,TRBJ1-1
TGTGCCAGCAGCTTCGGGCTAGCGGCAAGTTACCAAGAGACCCAGTACTTC,CASSFGLAASYQETQYF,TRBD2,TRBV13,once,TRBJ2-5
TGTGCCAGCAGTCCGTTGAGCGGAGCCTCCCACCAGGAGTACTTC,CASSPLSGASHQEYF,NA,TRBV6-6,once,TRBJ2-7